This TCR beta chain was sequenced for a study of blood T cell repertoires in COVID-19. Whole-study context: From the United States, Italy and Spain came samples of acute and convalescent COVID-19. T cells, B-cell-depleted T cells, or PBMCs supplied cDNA or gDNA.

Across under 25 US areas, participants ranged in age from 18 to 89 years. Each recovered donor of Cohort 3 presented with two negative PCRs, clearance, or symptom resolution. This clone was seen only a few times. Using immunoSEQ multiplex PCR, the repertoire was profiled, and TCRdb retains in-frame clones only, with some absent. The sample includes roughly 370,000 clones, around nine tenths seen only once; the top ten take roughly 9.4%. The source of this sequence is a woman aged 45-65 years who had recovered from COVID-19. The source material was PBMCs or T cells enriched from blood (not recorded which).

Here the CDR3 reads CASRYSGNTIYF. The CDR3 region has the DNA TGTGCCAGCAGGTACTCTGGAAACACCATATATTTT. The J gene is TRBJ1-3, the V gene TRBV12-3 or TRBV12-4; the D is unclear. The V gene lost 6 bases and the J gene lost 0 bases, with 3 bases spanning the gap. This CDR3 contains 12 residues.